Below, 2 T cell receptor beta chains from the same sample are listed, as sequenced in a study of T cells in localized non-small cell lung cancer. Clones were read by immunoSEQ multiplex PCR, and TCRdb kept only the in-frame ones, dropping some. The table records 20,000 to 25,000 clones, roughly 90% of them present only once. Source: peripheral blood, taken before any cancer treatment. Every receptor here comes from a man aged 40-75 years with stage I squamous cell lung carcinoma.

The chain couples TRBV10-3 to TRBJ1-1; possible D gene TRBD1, 5 bases. Germline CDR1 reads ENHRY; CDR2 reads SYGVKD. CDR3 length: 15 residues. V was clipped by 6 bases and J by 0 bases, with 14 bases between them. The DNA for the CDR3 is TGTGCCATCAGCCCGACAGAGGGGCTGAACACTGAAGCTTTCTTT. This sequence encodes CAISPTEGLNTEAFF.

This clone has only one observation. This rearrangement joins TRBV27 to TRBJ2-2; 8 nucleotides line up with TRBD1. Germline V gene data show CDR1 as MNHEY and CDR2 as SMNVEV (reference sequence). There are 22 residues in the CDR3. The V gene end was trimmed by 1 base and the J gene end by 4 bases; junction bases not matched to a gene: 23. The CDR3 reads CASSLYPAAGTGVVHPTGELFF. DNA of the CDR3: TGTGCCAGCAGTTTATACCCCGCGGCGGGGACAGGTGTAGTTCATCCCACCGGGGAGCTGTTTTTT.